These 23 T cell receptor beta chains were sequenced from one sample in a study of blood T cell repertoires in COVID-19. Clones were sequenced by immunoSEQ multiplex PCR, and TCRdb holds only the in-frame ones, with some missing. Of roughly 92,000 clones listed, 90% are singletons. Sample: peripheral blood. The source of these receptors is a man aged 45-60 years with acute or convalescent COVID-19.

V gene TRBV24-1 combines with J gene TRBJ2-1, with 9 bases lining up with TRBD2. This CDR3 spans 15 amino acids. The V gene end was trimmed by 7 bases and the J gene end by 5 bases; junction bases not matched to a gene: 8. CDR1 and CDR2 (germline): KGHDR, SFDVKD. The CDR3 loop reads CATSLSGSGDNEQFF. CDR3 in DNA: TGTGCCACCAGCCTTAGCGGGAGCGGGGACAATGAGCAGTTCTTC.

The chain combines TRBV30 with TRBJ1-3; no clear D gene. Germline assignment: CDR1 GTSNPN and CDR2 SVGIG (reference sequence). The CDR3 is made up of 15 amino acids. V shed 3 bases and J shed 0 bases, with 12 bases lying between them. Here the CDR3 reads CAWRKRLFSGNTIYF. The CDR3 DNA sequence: TGTGCCTGGAGAAAACGACTGTTCTCTGGAAACACCATATATTTT.

Written as DNA, the CDR3 is TGCGCCAGCAGCTTGGTTGCGGGCAACAACTATGGCTACACCTTC. Its translation is CASSLVAGNNYGYTF. The chain has TRBV5-1 and TRBJ1-2, with D unclear. CDR3 length: 15 residues. With 0 bases removed from V and 2 bases from J, the gap between germline ends came to 11 bases. Germline V gene data show CDR1 as SGHRS and CDR2 as YFSETQ.

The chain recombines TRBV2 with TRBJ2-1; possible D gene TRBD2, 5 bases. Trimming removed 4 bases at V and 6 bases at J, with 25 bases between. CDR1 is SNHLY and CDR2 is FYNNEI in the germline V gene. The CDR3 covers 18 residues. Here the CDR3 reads CASSGPRRLALSLNEQFF. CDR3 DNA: TGTGCCAGCAGTGGGCCACGGAGGCTAGCCCTATCCCTCAATGAGCAGTTCTTC.

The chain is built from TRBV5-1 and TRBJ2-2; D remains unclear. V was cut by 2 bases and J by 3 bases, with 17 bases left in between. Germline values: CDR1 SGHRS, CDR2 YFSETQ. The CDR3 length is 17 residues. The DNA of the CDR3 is TGCGCCAGCAGCTTAGAGACATCACGGATGGACACCGGGGAGCTGTTTTTT. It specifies CASSLETSRMDTGELFF.

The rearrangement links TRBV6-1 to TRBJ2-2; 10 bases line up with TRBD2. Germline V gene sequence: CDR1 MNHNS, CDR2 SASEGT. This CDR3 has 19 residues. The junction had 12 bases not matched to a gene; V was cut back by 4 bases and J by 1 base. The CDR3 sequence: CASSGAQRPSGGNTGELFF. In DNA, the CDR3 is TGTGCCAGCAGTGGAGCCCAGAGACCTAGCGGGGGGAACACCGGGGAGCTGTTTTTT.

The CDR3 protein is CSVESGSAYNEQFF. CDR3 nucleotide sequence: TGCAGCGTTGAGTCCGGGAGCGCCTACAATGAGCAGTTCTTC. The rearrangement joins TRBV29-1 to TRBJ2-1; tentatively, D is TRBD2 (6 bases). The germline V and J ends were trimmed by 3 bases and 2 bases, with 11 bases remaining between them. CDR1 SQVTM and CDR2 ANQGSEA come from the germline V gene. This CDR3 spans 14 amino acids.

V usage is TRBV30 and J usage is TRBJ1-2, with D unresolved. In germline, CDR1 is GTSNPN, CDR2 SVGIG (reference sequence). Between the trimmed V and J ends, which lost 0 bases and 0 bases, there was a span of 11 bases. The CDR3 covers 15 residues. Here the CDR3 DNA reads TGTGCCTGGAGTGTATCGGCAACAGCTAACTATGGCTACACCTTC. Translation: CAWSVSATANYGYTF.

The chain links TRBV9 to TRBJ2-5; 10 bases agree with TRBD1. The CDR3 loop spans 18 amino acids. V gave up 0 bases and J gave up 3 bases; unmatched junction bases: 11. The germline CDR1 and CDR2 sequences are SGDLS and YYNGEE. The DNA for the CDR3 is TGTGCCAGCAGCGTAGATGTGGGACAGGGGTGGAGGGAAGAGACCCAGTACTTC. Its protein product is CASSVDVGQGWREETQYF.

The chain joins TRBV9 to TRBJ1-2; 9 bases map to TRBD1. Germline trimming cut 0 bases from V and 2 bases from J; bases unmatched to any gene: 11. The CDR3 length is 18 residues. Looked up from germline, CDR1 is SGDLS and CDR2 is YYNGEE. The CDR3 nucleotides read TGTGCCAGCAGCGTAGTATCGGGACAGGGTGTTCAAAACTATGGCTACACCTTC. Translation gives CASSVVSGQGVQNYGYTF.

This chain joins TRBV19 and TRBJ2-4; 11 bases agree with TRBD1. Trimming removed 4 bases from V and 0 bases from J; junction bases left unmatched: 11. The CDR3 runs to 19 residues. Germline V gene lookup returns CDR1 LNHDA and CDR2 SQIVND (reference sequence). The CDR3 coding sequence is TGTGCCAGTAGTACGTCGGACAGGGGGCCTAGCCTAGCCAAAAACATTCAGTACTTC. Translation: CASSTSDRGPSLAKNIQYF.

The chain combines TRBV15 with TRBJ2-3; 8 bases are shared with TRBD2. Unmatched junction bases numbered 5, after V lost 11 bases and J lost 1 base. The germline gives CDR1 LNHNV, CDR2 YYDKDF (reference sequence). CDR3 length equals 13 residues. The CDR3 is CASKTSGTDTQYF. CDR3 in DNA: TGTGCCTCAAAGACTAGCGGCACAGATACGCAGTATTTT.

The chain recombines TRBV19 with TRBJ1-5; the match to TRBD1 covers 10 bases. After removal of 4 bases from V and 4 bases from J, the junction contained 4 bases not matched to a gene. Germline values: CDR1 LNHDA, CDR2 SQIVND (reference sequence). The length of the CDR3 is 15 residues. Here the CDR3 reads CASSRGTGANQPQHF. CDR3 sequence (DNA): TGTGCCAGTAGTAGAGGGACAGGGGCTAATCAGCCCCAGCATTTT.

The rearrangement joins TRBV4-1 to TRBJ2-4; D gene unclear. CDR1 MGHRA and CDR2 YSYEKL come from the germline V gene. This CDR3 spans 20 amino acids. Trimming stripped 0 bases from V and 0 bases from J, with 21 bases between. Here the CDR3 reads CASSQDNAVVSSLAKNIQYF. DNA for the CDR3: TGCGCCAGCAGCCAAGATAACGCAGTCGTTTCGTCTTTAGCCAAAAACATTCAGTACTTC.

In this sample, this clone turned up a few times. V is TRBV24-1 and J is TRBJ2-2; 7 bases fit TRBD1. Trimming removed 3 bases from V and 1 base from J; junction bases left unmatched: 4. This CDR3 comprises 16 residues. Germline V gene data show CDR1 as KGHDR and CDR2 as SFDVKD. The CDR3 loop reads CATSDPRTGNTGELFF. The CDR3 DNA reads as TGTGCCACCAGTGATCCTCGGACAGGGAACACCGGGGAGCTGTTTTTT.

The CDR3 DNA follows: TGTGCCAGCAGCTCAGGGTTTTCGGAGACCCAGTACTTC. This codes for CASSSGFSETQYF. The chain is built from TRBV9 and TRBJ2-5; D is perhaps TRBD1 (5 bases). V dropped 4 bases and J dropped 5 bases, with 12 bases sitting between them. The CDR3 is 13 residues long. The germline V gene has CDR1 SGDLS and CDR2 YYNGEE.

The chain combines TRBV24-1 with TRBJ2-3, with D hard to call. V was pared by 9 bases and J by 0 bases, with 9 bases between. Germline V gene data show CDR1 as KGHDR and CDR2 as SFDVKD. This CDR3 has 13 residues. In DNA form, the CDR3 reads TGTGCCACCCGAGATCCGAGCACAGATACGCAGTATTTT. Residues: CATRDPSTDTQYF.

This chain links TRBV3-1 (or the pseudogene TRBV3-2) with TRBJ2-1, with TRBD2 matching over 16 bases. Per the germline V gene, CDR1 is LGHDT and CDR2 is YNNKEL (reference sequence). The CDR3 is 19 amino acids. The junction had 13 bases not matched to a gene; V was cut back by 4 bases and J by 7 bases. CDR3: CASSLLIGTSGRVRNEQFF. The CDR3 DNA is TGTGCCAGCAGCCTTTTGATTGGGACTAGCGGGAGGGTTAGAAATGAGCAGTTCTTC.

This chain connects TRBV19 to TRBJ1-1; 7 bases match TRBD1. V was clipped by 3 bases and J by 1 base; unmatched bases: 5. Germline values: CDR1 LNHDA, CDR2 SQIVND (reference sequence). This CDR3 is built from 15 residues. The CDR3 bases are TGTGCCAGTAGTATCAGGGGGACCAGGAACACTGAAGCTTTCTTT. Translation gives CASSIRGTRNTEAFF.

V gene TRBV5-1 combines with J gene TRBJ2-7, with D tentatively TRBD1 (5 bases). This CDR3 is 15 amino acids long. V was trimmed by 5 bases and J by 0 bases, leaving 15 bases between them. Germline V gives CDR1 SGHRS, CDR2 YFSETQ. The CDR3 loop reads CASRRQDTLSYEQYF. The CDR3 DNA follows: TGCGCCAGCAGGCGGCAGGACACTCTCTCCTACGAGCAGTACTTC.

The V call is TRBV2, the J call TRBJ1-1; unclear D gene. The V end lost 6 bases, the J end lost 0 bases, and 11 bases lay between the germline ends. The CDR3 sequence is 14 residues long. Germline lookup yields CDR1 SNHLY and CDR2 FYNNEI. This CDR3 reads CASRRGLMNTEAFF. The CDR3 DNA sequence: TGTGCCAGCAGGAGAGGCCTAATGAACACTGAAGCTTTCTTT.

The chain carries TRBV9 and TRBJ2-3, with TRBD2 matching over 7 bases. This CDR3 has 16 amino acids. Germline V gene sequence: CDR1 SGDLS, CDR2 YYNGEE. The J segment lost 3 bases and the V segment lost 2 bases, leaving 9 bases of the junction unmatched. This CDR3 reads CASSVELRERTDTQYF. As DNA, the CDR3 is TGTGCCAGCAGCGTGGAATTGCGGGAGAGGACAGATACGCAGTATTTT.

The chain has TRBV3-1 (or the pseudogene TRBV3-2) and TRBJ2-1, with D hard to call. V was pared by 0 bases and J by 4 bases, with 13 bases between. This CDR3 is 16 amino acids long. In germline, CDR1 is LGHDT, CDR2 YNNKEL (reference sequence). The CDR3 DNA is TGTGCCAGCAGCCAAGATTTGGCTGGGCCGTACAATGAGCAGTTCTTC. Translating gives CASSQDLAGPYNEQFF.